These 24 T cell receptor beta chains share one sample of origin, sequenced in a study of CD8 T cells in Susac syndrome. An amount of RNA that ranged from roughly 0.5 to 1 ug was reverse transcribed with random hexamers. One entry per CDR3 protein, called by TCRdb with MiXCR from the immunoSEQ multiplex PCR reads. This sample yields 45,000 to 60,000 distinct CDR3 sequences, of which 85% to 95% are seen a single time; around 0.42% belongs to the top ten. Sequences were obtained from CD8+ T cells from PBMCs. All receptors come from a human donor in good health.

The chain combines TRBV13 with TRBJ2-3; a possible D gene is TRBD2 (5 bases). V lost 4 bases and J lost 0, with 14 bases in between. Germline CDR1 and CDR2: PRHDT and FYEKMQ (reference sequence). The CDR3 has 16 amino acids. The CDR3 coding sequence is TGTGCCAGCAGCTCATCCAGCGGCTATAGCACAGATACGCAGTATTTT. This encodes CASSSSSGYSTDTQYF.

The J gene is TRBJ2-7, the V gene TRBV6-1, with 9 bases aligning to TRBD2. The J segment lost 4 bases and the V segment lost 5 bases, leaving 6 bases of the junction unmatched. Germline V gene sequence: CDR1 MNHNS, CDR2 SASEGT. The CDR3 runs to 14 residues. DNA for the CDR3: TGTGCCAGCAGTATAGCGGGAGAATCTTACGAGCAGTACTTC. As protein: CASSIAGESYEQYF.

The V call is TRBV29-1, the J call TRBJ2-7; 15 bases are a match to TRBD2. V gave up 1 base and J gave up 6 bases; unmatched junction bases: 1. CDR3 size: 14 residues. From germline, CDR1 is SQVTM and CDR2 ANQGSEA. Here the CDR3 reads CSVEGTSGRGEQYF. The CDR3 DNA follows: TGCAGCGTTGAAGGGACTAGCGGGAGGGGCGAGCAGTACTTC.

The chain combines TRBV7-9 with TRBJ2-3; a weak D match, TRBD1 (5 bases). This CDR3 contains 16 residues. V was shortened by 2 bases and J by 2 bases, with 14 bases between the two germline ends. Germline V lookup: CDR1 SEHNR, CDR2 FQNEAQ (reference sequence). The CDR3 nucleotides read TGTGCCAGCAGCTTATGGGCAGGGATGGTCACAGATACGCAGTATTTT. Its protein product is CASSLWAGMVTDTQYF.

In nucleotides, the CDR3 is TGCAGCGCTCCAGGTACCCCCTATGGCTACACCTTC. Its translation is CSAPGTPYGYTF. The chain carries TRBV29-1 and TRBJ1-2; no clear D. Germline V CDR1 and CDR2: SQVTM, ANQGSEA. The V end was cut by 7 bases, the J end by 4 bases, with 13 bases between. The CDR3 contains 12 residues.

This sequence joins TRBV27 and TRBJ2-7; 11 nucleotides align to TRBD1. Trimming at V came to 4 bases and at J to 4 bases, leaving 6 bases not matched to a gene. Germline V gene lookup returns CDR1 MNHEY and CDR2 SMNVEV (reference sequence). The CDR3 covers 15 residues. The chain's CDR3 is CASSSGTGGLYEQYF. CDR3 DNA sequence: TGTGCCAGCAGTTCAGGGACAGGGGGGCTGTACGAGCAGTACTTC.

The J gene is TRBJ2-1, the V gene TRBV4-3, with 8 nucleotides matching TRBD2. Losses at the gene ends were 5 bases for V and 0 bases for J; bases not matched to a gene: 3. CDR3 length: 15 residues. The germline gives CDR1 LGHNA, CDR2 YSLEER. CDR3 residues: CASSWTSLSYNEQFF. The CDR3, as DNA: TGCGCCAGCAGCTGGACTAGCCTCTCCTACAATGAGCAGTTCTTC.

V is TRBV30 and J is TRBJ2-1, with D unclear. The germline gives CDR1 GTSNPN, CDR2 SVGIG (reference sequence). The CDR3 spans 15 residues. The V gene lost 0 bases and the J gene lost 0 bases, with 9 bases spanning the gap. The CDR3 nucleotides read TGTGCCTGGAGTGTAAGGCTTCGCTCCTACAATGAGCAGTTCTTC. It codes for CAWSVRLRSYNEQFF.

This rearrangement joins TRBV20-1 to TRBJ1-1; D gene uncertain. The CDR3 runs to 13 residues. The germline V gene encodes CDR1 DFQATT and CDR2 SNEGSKA (reference sequence). The germline V and J ends were trimmed by 4 bases and 6 bases, with 15 bases remaining between them. In DNA, the CDR3 is TGCAGTGCTAAAGGGAGGATGCTGCCTGAAGCTTTCTTT. Amino acid sequence: CSAKGRMLPEAFF.

This chain uses TRBV11-2 with TRBJ2-7; TRBD1 aligns across 9 bases. CDR3 length: 15 residues. CDR1 is SGHAT, CDR2 FQNNGV, per germline. V shed 6 bases, J shed 3 bases, and the junction held 9 bases outside the gene matches. DNA of the CDR3: TGTGCCAGCAGAAGTCCGGGACAGGGTGTCTACGAGCAGTACTTC. It is translated as CASRSPGQGVYEQYF.

This rearrangement joins TRBV7-9 to TRBJ2-3, with 7 bases identical to TRBD1. Trimming removed 1 base from V and 3 bases from J; junction bases left unmatched: 4. Germline V gene sequence: CDR1 SEHNR, CDR2 FQNEAQ (reference sequence). This CDR3 has 15 amino acids. For the CDR3, the DNA is TGTGCCAGCAGCTTAGGAGAGGGGGCAACAGATACGCAGTATTTT. This codes for CASSLGEGATDTQYF. The full variable domain, with the rest looked up from reference TRBV7-9 and TRBJ2-3, is DTGVSQNPRHKITKRGQNVTFRCDPISEHNRLYWYRQTLGQGPEFLTYFQNEAQLEKSRLLSDRFSAERPKGSFSTLEIQRTEQGDSAMYLCASSLGEGATDTQYFGPGTRLTVL.

This rearrangement joins TRBV7-2 to TRBJ2-6, with 7 nucleotides matching TRBD1. V shed 0 bases and J 0 bases; nucleotides not matched to a gene: 11. CDR1 and CDR2 (germline): SGHTA, FQGNSA. CDR3 size: 20 residues. For the CDR3, the DNA is TGTGCCAGCAGCTTAGCTGGGACAGAGCTTATACGCTCTGGGGCCAACGTCCTGACTTTC. This codes for CASSLAGTELIRSGANVLTF. The variable domain in full, completed from reference TRBV7-2 and TRBJ2-6, reads GAGVSQSPSNKVTEKGKDVELRCDPISGHTALYWYRQSLGQGLEFLIYFQGNSAPDKSGLPSDRFSAERTGGSVSTLTIQRTQQEDSAVYLCASSLAGTELIRSGANVLTFGAGSRLTVL.

The chain carries TRBV6-2 or TRBV6-3 and TRBJ2-1; 8 bases are shared with TRBD1. The V and J ends lost 6 bases and 5 bases, in that order; junction bases with no gene match: 12. This CDR3 comprises 16 residues. Per germline, CDR1 MNHEY and CDR2 SVGEGT. CDR3 DNA: TGTGCCAGCAGCTTCGACAGGGGAAGGTCTGACAATGAGCAGTTCTTC. This sequence encodes CASSFDRGRSDNEQFF.

The chain has TRBV4-3 and TRBJ1-2; D ambiguous. CDR1 and CDR2 from the germline V gene are LGHNA and YSLEER. The CDR3 is made up of 17 amino acids. Between the trimmed V and J ends, which lost 0 bases and 8 bases, there was a span of 22 bases. CDR3 in amino acids: CASSQDRSGGGVLGYTF. As DNA, the CDR3 is TGCGCCAGCAGCCAAGATCGCAGTGGAGGTGGGGTTTTAGGCTACACCTTC.

V is TRBV29-1 and J is TRBJ2-1; TRBD1 is a possible D gene (6 bases). The germline V gene encodes CDR1 SQVTM and CDR2 ANQGSEA. The CDR3 spans 15 residues. Trimming cost V 1 base and J 6 bases, with 16 bases left between them. In nucleotides, the CDR3 is TGCAGCGTTGAAGGTACCCGGTCCAGGGGCAATGAGCAGTTCTTC. Protein sequence: CSVEGTRSRGNEQFF.

The gene calls are TRBV11-2 and TRBJ2-2; D is undetermined. This CDR3 contains 13 residues. CDR1 is SGHAT, CDR2 FQNNGV, per germline. V was shortened by 3 bases and J by 4 bases, with 6 bases between the two germline ends. In nucleotides, the CDR3 is TGTGCCAGCAGCTTGGTGTCCACCGGGGAGCTGTTTTTT. Protein sequence: CASSLVSTGELFF. The entire variable domain, with the rest obtained from reference TRBV11-2 and TRBJ2-2, is as follows: EAGVAQSPRYKIIEKRQSVAFWCNPISGHATLYWYQQILGQGPKLLIQFQNNGVVDDSQLPKDRFSAERLKGVDSTLKIQPAKLEDSAVYLCASSLVSTGELFFGEGSRLTVL.

The gene calls are TRBV4-1 and TRBJ2-7, with 8 nucleotides matching TRBD2. Unmatched junction bases numbered 7, after V lost 2 bases and J lost 4 bases. Germline V gene data show CDR1 as MGHRA and CDR2 as YSYEKL. This CDR3 has 15 amino acids. The CDR3 DNA reads TGCGCCAGCAGCCAAATGGGGACTAGGGGTTACGAGCAGTACTTC. It specifies CASSQMGTRGYEQYF.

The V call is TRBV4-2, the J call TRBJ1-5; D unresolved. V lost 0 bases to trimming and J lost 5 bases, with 14 bases between them. Germline V CDR1 and CDR2: LGHNA, YNFKEQ. There are 16 residues in the CDR3. In DNA form, the CDR3 reads TGTGCCAGCAGCCAAGATCGAGGAGGCGGGCATCAGCCCCAGCATTTT. Its translation: CASSQDRGGGHQPQHF.

This chain connects TRBV5-4 to TRBJ1-1; D gene ambiguous. CDR3 length equals 11 residues. Deletions cut 7 bases from V and 1 base from J, with 5 bases between. CDR1 and CDR2 from the germline V gene are SGHNT and YYREEE (reference sequence). The CDR3 is CASHGNTEAFF. CDR3 nucleotides: TGTGCCAGCCACGGGAACACTGAAGCTTTCTTT.

J is TRBJ2-7 and V is TRBV5-5, with a weak D call TRBD1 (8 bases). Per germline, CDR1 SGHKS and CDR2 YYEKEE (reference sequence). The CDR3 has 14 residues. V lost 2 bases and J lost 6, with 15 bases in between. The DNA of the CDR3 is TGTGCCAGCAGCTTACCAGGGGGCGGGGGCGAGCAGTACTTC. Translation: CASSLPGGGGEQYF. The variable domain in full, with the rest retrieved from reference TRBV5-5 and TRBJ2-7, is DAGVTQSPTHLIKTRGQQVTLRCSPISGHKSVSWYQQVLGQGPQFIFQYYEKEERGRGNFPDRFSARQFPNYSSELNVNALLLGDSALYLCASSLPGGGGEQYFGPGTRLTVT.

This rearrangement joins TRBV20-1 to TRBJ2-4, with 13 bases fitting TRBD2. The V gene's germline CDR1 is DFQATT and CDR2 SNEGSKA (reference sequence). V trimming: 3 bases; J trimming: 0 bases; junction bases outside the gene matches: 5. The CDR3 length is 17 residues. CDR3 amino acids: CSARGTSGDIAKNIQYF. The CDR3 DNA reads TGCAGTGCTAGGGGGACTAGCGGGGATATAGCCAAAAACATTCAGTACTTC.

The rearrangement joins TRBV28 to TRBJ2-7; D is possibly TRBD1 or TRBD2 (5 bases each). This CDR3 has 18 amino acids. Trimming took off 5 bases at V and 0 bases at J, with 23 bases between the two ends. Germline assignment: CDR1 MDHEN and CDR2 SYDVKM. The CDR3 DNA follows: TGTGCCAGCAGTGTACTCCTCCGGGACGTTTGGAGCTCCTACGAGCAGTACTTC. Its protein is CASSVLLRDVWSSYEQYF.

The genes are TRBV14 and TRBJ1-2, with D perhaps TRBD1 (5 bases). CDR3 length: 13 amino acids. V lost 1 base, J lost 6 bases, and 9 bases lay in between. Germline V gene sequence: CDR1 SGHDN, CDR2 FVKESK. The CDR3 sequence is CASSQAGVHGYTF. The CDR3 DNA sequence: TGTGCCAGCAGCCAAGCGGGGGTCCATGGCTACACCTTC. Full variable domain (outside the CDR3, taken from reference TRBV14 and TRBJ1-2): EAGVTQFPSHSVIEKGQTVTLRCDPISGHDNLYWYRRVMGKEIKFLLHFVKESKQDESGMPNNRFLAERTGGTYSTLKVQPAELEDSGVYFCASSQAGVHGYTFGSGTRLTVV.

V gene TRBV24-1 combines with J gene TRBJ2-1, with D perhaps TRBD1 (6 bases). The germline V and J ends were trimmed by 0 bases and 5 bases, with 16 bases remaining between them. CDR3 length: 17 amino acids. The V gene's germline CDR1 is KGHDR and CDR2 SFDVKD. The CDR3 DNA is TGTGCCACCAGTGATTTGCTGGGACATCCCTCAAACAATGAGCAGTTCTTC. This encodes CATSDLLGHPSNNEQFF.